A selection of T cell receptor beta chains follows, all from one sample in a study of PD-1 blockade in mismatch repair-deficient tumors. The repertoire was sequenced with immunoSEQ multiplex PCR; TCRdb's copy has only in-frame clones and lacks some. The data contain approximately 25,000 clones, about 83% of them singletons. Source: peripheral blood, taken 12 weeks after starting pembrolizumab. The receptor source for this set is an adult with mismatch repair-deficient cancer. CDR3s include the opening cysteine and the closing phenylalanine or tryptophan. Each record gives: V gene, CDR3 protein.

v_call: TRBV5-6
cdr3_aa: CASSLASGETQYF

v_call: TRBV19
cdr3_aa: CASSYRVDDYGYTF

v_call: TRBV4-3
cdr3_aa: CASSQRPRWGHNEQFF

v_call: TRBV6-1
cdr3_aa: CASSRGPDRSYEQYF

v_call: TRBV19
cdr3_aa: CASSMSGVVREQYF

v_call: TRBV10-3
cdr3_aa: CATREGMKAGANVLTF

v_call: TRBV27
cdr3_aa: CASSPSLGSEQYF

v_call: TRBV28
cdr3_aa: CASDRGRETQYF

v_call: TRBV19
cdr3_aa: CASSPLPGQGEETQYF

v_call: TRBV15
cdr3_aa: CATSRDPGVAGVRTYEQYF

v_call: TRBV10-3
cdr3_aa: CAISEGTSGSTDTQYF

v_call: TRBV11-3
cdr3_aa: CASSERESWEQYF

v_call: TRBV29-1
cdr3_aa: CSVEQGATEAFF

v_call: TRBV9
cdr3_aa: CASSVGRAYQPQHF

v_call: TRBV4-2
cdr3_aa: CASSQDKGSGANVLTF

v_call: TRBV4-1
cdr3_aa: CASSDGAGTSGNTIYF

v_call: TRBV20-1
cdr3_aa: CSANRYNEQFF

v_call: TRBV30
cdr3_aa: CAWRTSGSYYNEQFF

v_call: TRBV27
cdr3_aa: CASSVIYEQYF

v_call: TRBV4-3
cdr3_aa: CASSLGDRGPNEKLFF